This TCR beta chain was captured in a study of monozygotic twins with inflammatory bowel disease. The germline gives CDR1 LGHNA, CDR2 YNFKEQ. The length of the CDR3 is 15 residues. TCRdb re-called the 5' RACE reads and shows each CDR3 protein once, DNA omitted. Its clone listing holds around 200,000 distinct CDR3 sequences. This chain connects TRBV4-2 to TRBJ2-3. The TCR originated in a human donor with ulcerative colitis or Crohn's disease, or a healthy co-twin of an affected twin (not recorded which). Sequenced material: blood. This CDR3 reads CASSLVRGKRDTQYF.